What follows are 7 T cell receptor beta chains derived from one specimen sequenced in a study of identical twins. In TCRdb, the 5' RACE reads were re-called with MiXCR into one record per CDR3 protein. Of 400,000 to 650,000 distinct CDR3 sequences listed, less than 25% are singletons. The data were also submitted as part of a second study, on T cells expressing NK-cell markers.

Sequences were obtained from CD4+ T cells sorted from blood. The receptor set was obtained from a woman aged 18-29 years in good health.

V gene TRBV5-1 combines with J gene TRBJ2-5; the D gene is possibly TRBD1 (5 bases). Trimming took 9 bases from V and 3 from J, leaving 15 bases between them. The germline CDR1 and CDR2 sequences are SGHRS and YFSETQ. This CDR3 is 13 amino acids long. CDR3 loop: CATRWGGEETQYF. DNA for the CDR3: TGCGCCACCCGGTGGGGCGGAGAAGAGACCCAGTACTTC.

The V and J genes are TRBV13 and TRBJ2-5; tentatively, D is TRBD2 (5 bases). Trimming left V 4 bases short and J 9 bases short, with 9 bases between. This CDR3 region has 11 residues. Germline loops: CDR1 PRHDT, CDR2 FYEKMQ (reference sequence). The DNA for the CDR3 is TGTGCCAGCAGCTCCTTTAGCGCCCAGTACTTC. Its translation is CASSSFSAQYF.

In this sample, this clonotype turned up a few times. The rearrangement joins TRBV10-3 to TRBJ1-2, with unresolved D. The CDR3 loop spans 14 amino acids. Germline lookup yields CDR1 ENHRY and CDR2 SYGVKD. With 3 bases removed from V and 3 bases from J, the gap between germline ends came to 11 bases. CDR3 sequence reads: CAISEGQHYYGYTF. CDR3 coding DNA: TGTGCCATCAGTGAAGGGCAGCACTACTATGGCTACACCTTC.

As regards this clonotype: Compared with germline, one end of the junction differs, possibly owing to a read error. The CDR3 reads CASTEYSGGTAFF. As DNA, the CDR3 is TGTGCCAGCACTGAATATTCAGGGGGCACAGCTTTCTTT. V is TRBV6-1 and J is TRBJ1-1; TRBD1 matches at 8 bases. Germline values: CDR1 MNHNS, CDR2 SASEGT. This CDR3 is built from 13 residues.

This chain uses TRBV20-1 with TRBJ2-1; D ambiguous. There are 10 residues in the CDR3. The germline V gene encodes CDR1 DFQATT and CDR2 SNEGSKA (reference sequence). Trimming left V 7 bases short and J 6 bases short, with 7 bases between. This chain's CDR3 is CSVPRNEQFF. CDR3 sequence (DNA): TGCAGTGTCCCTCGCAATGAGCAGTTCTTC.

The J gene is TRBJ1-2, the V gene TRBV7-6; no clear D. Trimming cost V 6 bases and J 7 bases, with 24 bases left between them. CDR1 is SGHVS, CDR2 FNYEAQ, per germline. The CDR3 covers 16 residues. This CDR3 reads CASSSGPTRLGSGYTF. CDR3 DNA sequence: TGTGCCAGCAGTTCCGGACCGACGCGACTAGGGAGTGGCTACACCTTC. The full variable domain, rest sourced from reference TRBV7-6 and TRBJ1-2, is GAGVSQSPRYKVTKRGQDVALRCDPISGHVSLYWYRQALGQGPEFLTYFNYEAQQDKSGLPNDRFSAERPEGSISTLTIQRTEQRDSAMYRCASSSGPTRLGSGYTFGSGTRLTVV.

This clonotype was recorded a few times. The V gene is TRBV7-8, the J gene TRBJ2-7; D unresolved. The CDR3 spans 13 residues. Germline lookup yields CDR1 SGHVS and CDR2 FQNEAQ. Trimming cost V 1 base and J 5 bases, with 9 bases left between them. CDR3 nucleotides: TGTGCCAGCAGCTTAGGCAGGTCTAACGAGCAGTACTTC. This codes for CASSLGRSNEQYF.